The sequence of this TCR beta chain was determined in a study of cytomegalovirus exposure and HLA in healthy donors. V dropped 4 bases and J dropped 0 bases, with 10 bases sitting between them. The CDR3 totals 14 residues. Germline CDR1 and CDR2: GTSNPN and SVGIG (reference sequence). This clone was recorded only once. A multiplex PCR was run with 60 Vbeta primers and 13 Jbeta primers. Clones were read by immunoSEQ multiplex PCR, and TCRdb kept only the in-frame ones, dropping some. Of around 150,000 clones listed, roughly four fifths were seen once; the top ten hold approximately 12%. The chain joins TRBV30 to TRBJ1-3; D unresolved. The material sequenced was PBMCs. This TCR derives from a man aged 50 to 59 in good health and CMV-seropositive. CDR3 nucleotide sequence: TGTGCCTGGAAAGGGAGGAGCTCTGGAAACACCATATATTTT. It codes for CAWKGRSSGNTIYF.